Below are 18 T cell receptor beta chains sequenced from a single sample in a study of cytomegalovirus exposure and HLA in healthy donors. Sequenced by immunoSEQ multiplex PCR; TCRdb stores in-frame clones only, minus some. The sample comprises about 110,000 clones, 70% to 85% of which are singletons, and roughly 3% rests with the top ten. Sequencing input: PBMCs. The receptor source for this set is a woman younger than 35 in good health and CMV-seronegative.

CDR3 amino acids: CASSSTTSGEKLFF. CDR3 DNA sequence: TGCGCCAGCAGCTCGACAACATCGGGAGAAAAACTGTTTTTT. The V call is TRBV5-1, the J call TRBJ1-4; D not certain. This CDR3 has 14 residues. Germline V gene lookup returns CDR1 SGHRS and CDR2 YFSETQ. Between the trimmed V and J ends, which lost 3 bases and 8 bases, there was a span of 14 bases.

The CDR3, as DNA: TGCGCCAGCAGCCGGGCTAGCGGGGGAGATTACAATGAGCAGTTCTTC. This gives the protein CASSRASGGDYNEQFF. The V call is TRBV5-1, the J call TRBJ2-1; 10 nucleotides align to TRBD2. CDR3 length: 16 residues. In germline, CDR1 is SGHRS, CDR2 YFSETQ. V lost 4 bases, J lost 4 bases, and 8 bases stayed unmatched. Variable domain in full (rest from reference TRBV5-1 and TRBJ2-1): KAGVTQTPRYLIKTRGQQVTLSCSPISGHRSVSWYQQTPGQGLQFLFEYFSETQRNKGNFPGRFSGRQFSNSRSEMNVSTLELGDSALYLCASSRASGGDYNEQFFGPGTRLTVL.

The chain carries TRBV7-3 and TRBJ2-3; 7 nucleotides match TRBD2. The length of the CDR3 is 15 residues. The germline CDR1 and CDR2 sequences are SGHTA and FQGTGA. The J segment lost 5 bases and the V segment lost 5 bases, leaving 10 bases of the junction unmatched. CDR3 region: CASSATSATGDTQYF. The CDR3 DNA reads as TGTGCCAGCAGCGCCACTAGCGCCACAGGAGATACGCAGTATTTT.

The chain links TRBV9 to TRBJ2-3; TRBD2 matches at 12 bases. Trimming at V came to 3 bases and at J to 0 bases, leaving 2 bases not matched to a gene. Germline CDR1 is SGDLS and CDR2 is YYNGEE. CDR3 length equals 16 residues. The CDR3 loop is CASSAGLAGSTDTQYF. In DNA form, the CDR3 reads TGTGCCAGCAGCGCAGGACTAGCGGGAAGCACAGATACGCAGTATTTT.

The V gene is TRBV7-9, the J gene TRBJ1-4; D remains ambiguous. Trimming pared 4 bases from V and 8 bases from J, leaving 17 bases between. This CDR3 comprises 15 residues. Per the germline V gene, CDR1 is SEHNR and CDR2 is FQNEAQ (reference sequence). The CDR3, as DNA: TGTGCCAGCAGCTCACGGGATGGGCCCGGGGAAAAACTGTTTTTT. This translates into CASSSRDGPGEKLFF. Full variable domain (missing parts from reference TRBV7-9 and TRBJ1-4): DTGVSQNPRHKITKRGQNVTFRCDPISEHNRLYWYRQTLGQGPEFLTYFQNEAQLEKSRLLSDRFSAERPKGSFSTLEIQRTEQGDSAMYLCASSSRDGPGEKLFFGSGTQLSVL.

The chain links TRBV11-2 to TRBJ2-1, with D perhaps TRBD1 (5 bases). Germline CDR1 and CDR2: SGHAT and FQNNGV. The CDR3 runs to 12 residues. V shed 5 bases and J shed 7 bases, with 9 bases lying between them. The CDR3 DNA is TGTGCCAGCAGCCAAAAGGGGAATGAGCAGTTCTTC. This sequence encodes CASSQKGNEQFF.

The rearrangement links TRBV30 to TRBJ2-1; D possibly corresponds to TRBD2 (6 bases). The CDR3 is 14 residues long. Germline CDR1 and CDR2: GTSNPN and SVGIG (reference sequence). V was trimmed by 0 bases and J by 5 bases, leaving 11 bases between them. This CDR3 is CAWSVLATDNEQFF. The CDR3 DNA reads TGTGCCTGGAGTGTCCTAGCGACCGACAATGAGCAGTTCTTC.

The genes are TRBV19 and TRBJ2-1; a possible D gene is TRBD1 (6 bases). The CDR3 is made up of 14 amino acids. Germline assignment: CDR1 LNHDA and CDR2 SQIVND (reference sequence). Trimming cost V 6 bases and J 5 bases, with 14 bases left between them. The CDR3 protein is CASRNRASDNEQFF. In nucleotides, the CDR3 is TGTGCCAGTAGAAACAGGGCGAGTGACAATGAGCAGTTCTTC.

The genes are TRBV5-1 and TRBJ2-3; TRBD1 might be the D (5 bases). The CDR3 contains 13 residues. The V end was cut by 4 bases, the J end by 6 bases, with 12 bases between. Looked up from germline, CDR1 is SGHRS and CDR2 is YFSETQ. CDR3 region: CASSQGVGDTQYF. CDR3 DNA: TGCGCCAGCAGCCAAGGGGTCGGGGATACGCAGTATTTT.

On this clone itself: An end of the junction does not agree with germline; a read error may underlie this. The chain recombines TRBV14 with TRBJ2-7; 10 nucleotides line up with TRBD1. CDR1 and CDR2 from the germline V gene are SGHDN and FVKESK. The CDR3 totals 13 residues. The CDR3 coding sequence is TGTGCCAGCAGCCACCCGGGACAGGGGTTCCCTTATTTC. Its translation is CASSHPGQGFPYF.

V usage is TRBV4-1 and J usage is TRBJ2-3; D ambiguous. The germline gives CDR1 MGHRA, CDR2 YSYEKL. This CDR3 contains 14 residues. The germline V and J ends were trimmed by 4 bases and 1 base, with 9 bases remaining between them. CDR3 nucleotides: TGCGCCAGCAGCCTATCGCCAGGCACAGATACGCAGTATTTT. This gives the protein CASSLSPGTDTQYF.

The chain has TRBV19 and TRBJ1-5, with 7 bases lining up with TRBD1. This CDR3 spans 13 amino acids. The J segment lost 3 bases and the V segment lost 7 bases, leaving 3 bases of the junction unmatched. Germline V gene data show CDR1 as LNHDA and CDR2 as SQIVND (reference sequence). The CDR3 DNA reads as TGTGCCAGTATGGGACAGTTCAATCAGCCCCAGCATTTT. Protein: CASMGQFNQPQHF.

This clone was counted a single time. The rearrangement links TRBV10-1 to TRBJ1-1, with 10 bases identical to TRBD1. Germline CDR1 and CDR2: WNHNN and SYGVQD (reference sequence). After removal of 6 bases from V and 8 bases from J, the junction contained 6 bases not matched to a gene. The CDR3 is 13 residues long. The CDR3 spells CASSRDRGKEAFF. In DNA form, the CDR3 reads TGCGCCAGCAGCCGGGACAGGGGAAAAGAAGCTTTCTTT.

The V call is TRBV13, the J call TRBJ1-2; D is perhaps TRBD1 (5 bases). The CDR3 has 13 residues. Trimming removed 5 bases from V and 8 bases from J, with 15 bases in between. Germline V gene lookup returns CDR1 PRHDT and CDR2 FYEKMQ (reference sequence). The CDR3 DNA is TGTGCCAGCAGCCGGGACTCCGGACGAGGCTACACCTTC. It codes for CASSRDSGRGYTF.

The chain carries TRBV15 and TRBJ2-3, with D possibly being TRBD1 (6 bases). Germline CDR1 is LNHNV and CDR2 is YYDKDF (reference sequence). Trimming took off 3 bases at V and 2 bases at J, with 12 bases between the two ends. The CDR3 spans 15 residues. The CDR3 DNA is TGTGCCACCAGCAGCGGACAGACAACCACAGATACGCAGTATTTT. It yields the protein CATSSGQTTTDTQYF.

The rearrangement links TRBV18 to TRBJ1-1; 10 bases are shared with TRBD1. V gave up 5 bases and J gave up 8 bases; unmatched junction bases: 11. The germline V gene has CDR1 KGHSH and CDR2 LQKENI. CDR3 length equals 15 residues. DNA of the CDR3: TGTGCCAGCTCAGGCGGACAGGGGGTTACCTACGAAGCTTTCTTT. Residues: CASSGGQGVTYEAFF.

This chain connects TRBV7-9 to TRBJ1-1; D may be TRBD1 (6 bases). CDR3 length: 14 amino acids. Per the germline V gene, CDR1 is SEHNR and CDR2 is FQNEAQ (reference sequence). The V end was cut by 4 bases, the J end by 4 bases, with 13 bases between. CDR3 in DNA: TGTGCCAGCAGCTCCCTCATAGGGGGCACTGAAGCTTTCTTT. Protein product: CASSSLIGGTEAFF. Full variable domain (missing parts from reference TRBV7-9 and TRBJ1-1): DTGVSQNPRHKITKRGQNVTFRCDPISEHNRLYWYRQTLGQGPEFLTYFQNEAQLEKSRLLSDRFSAERPKGSFSTLEIQRTEQGDSAMYLCASSSLIGGTEAFFGQGTRLTVV.

The chain links TRBV5-1 to TRBJ2-3, with 7 bases lining up with TRBD2. With V trimmed by 0 bases and J by 3 bases, 10 bases remained unmatched. CDR1 is SGHRS and CDR2 is YFSETQ in the germline V gene. The CDR3 is made up of 17 amino acids. The CDR3 spells CASSLEPGGGFTDTQYF. CDR3 sequence (DNA): TGCGCCAGCAGCTTGGAGCCCGGCGGGGGATTTACAGATACGCAGTATTTT.